The source of this T cell receptor (beta chain) is a study of cytomegalovirus exposure and HLA in healthy donors. General study results and limits: A missense variant in DCLRE1C was later tied to TCR beta V- and J-gene trimming. As was reported, the classifier diagnosed cytomegalovirus status with high specificity and sensitivity.

The donors, nominally healthy at sampling, likely had unrecorded immune exposures. Primers for the PCR totalled 60 Vbeta and 13 Jbeta. The protocol was immunoSEQ multiplex PCR, while the TCRdb copy is restricted to in-frame clones and leaves out a portion. The sample includes over 85,000 clones, under 9% of them seen just once. This clone was picked up a small number of times. Its target is unknown. The V and J ends lost 6 bases and 8 bases respectively, with 19 bases between them. This CDR3 is 14 amino acids long. Germline lookup yields CDR1 MDHEN and CDR2 SYDVKM. The V gene is TRBV28, the J gene TRBJ1-2; D may be TRBD1 (6 bases). The TCR sequence derives from a man aged 45 to 65 in good health and CMV-seronegative. Source material: PBMCs. In DNA, the CDR3 is TGTGCCAGCAGCTACACTTCCAGGGGTGAAGGCTACACCTTC. Protein product: CASSYTSRGEGYTF.